The T cell receptor beta chain described here comes from a study of blood T cell repertoires in COVID-19 (dated by TCRdb to about 2020). Describing the broader study: The collaborator samples originated in the United States, Italy and Spain and spanned the acute and convalescent phases of COVID-19. The material from the prospective study consisted of cDNA or gDNA derived from T cells, B-cell-depleted T cells, or PBMCs. Subjects who had been exposed to COVID-19, were actively infected with it, or had recovered from it provided the deeply sampled blood TCRbeta repertoires that made up the dataset. The repertoires were released in a freely available public database meant as a resource for research on the immune response to SARS-CoV-2. The samples were drawn from the first 160 participants of the ongoing ImmuneRACE study and from 1,254 subjects provided by 6 global collaborators. The sample metadata nearly always contained a de-identified subject ID, COVID-19 status, age in years and sex. HLA class I and class II types, where available, came from metadata supplied by the sample provider rather than from assay-based typing. Beyond this particular receptor, the publication reports: Clinical and demographic metadata were provided uncurated, with the amount varying by source and participant.

One collaborating source in Seattle enrolled patients while the patients were actively infected and followed the patients over time throughout the course of disease. The collaborating institutions used their own protocols to collect whole blood in K2EDTA tubes. Collaborator samples were shipped for TCRbeta analysis as frozen whole blood, isolated PBMCs, or DNA extracted from either sample type. Reading from cysteine to phenylalanine, the CDR3 counts 12 amino acids. The CDR3 DNA has 36 bases and is translated from base 1. CDR1 SNHLY and CDR2 FYNNEI were looked up in the germline V gene. Deletion took 6 bases off V and 7 bases off J, with a span of 7 bases between the germline ends. This clone was counted only a few times. Its antigen is currently not known. No per-base quality is available; no much larger clone lies one base away. The immunoSEQ Assay, a bias-controlled multiplex PCR, was used to amplify TCRbeta CDR3 regions from genomic DNA. As for how the authors treated the data: Nucleated cell counts per sample were estimated from amplification of reference gene primers within the assay. To quantify the absolute abundance of each unique TCRbeta CDR3 rearrangement, sequence reads were collapsed and filtered. For each sample, productive Simpson clonality was calculated as the square root of Simpson's diversity index across productive rearrangements. In its TCRdb copy, this immuneACCESS table keeps in-frame sequences only and misses some clones. Where compared with another copy, unresolved V genes explain less than half of these, and the others have no known cause. V and J calls plus clone size are reproduced from that table; the DNA served to infer D and trimming. The table for this sample lists 210,000 or so clones; over 80% of them were counted only once. The ten most abundant clones make up about 2.5% of the sample.

The source of this sequence is a man aged 25 to 45 with COVID-19, enrolled during active disease. The chain uses TRBV2 and TRBJ1-6; the D gene is possibly TRBD1, with 6 bases matching. The sample comprised peripheral blood. At the DNA level, the sequence is TGTGCCAGCAGGGACAGAAATTCACCCCTCCACTTT. Its amino acids are CASRDRNSPLHF.